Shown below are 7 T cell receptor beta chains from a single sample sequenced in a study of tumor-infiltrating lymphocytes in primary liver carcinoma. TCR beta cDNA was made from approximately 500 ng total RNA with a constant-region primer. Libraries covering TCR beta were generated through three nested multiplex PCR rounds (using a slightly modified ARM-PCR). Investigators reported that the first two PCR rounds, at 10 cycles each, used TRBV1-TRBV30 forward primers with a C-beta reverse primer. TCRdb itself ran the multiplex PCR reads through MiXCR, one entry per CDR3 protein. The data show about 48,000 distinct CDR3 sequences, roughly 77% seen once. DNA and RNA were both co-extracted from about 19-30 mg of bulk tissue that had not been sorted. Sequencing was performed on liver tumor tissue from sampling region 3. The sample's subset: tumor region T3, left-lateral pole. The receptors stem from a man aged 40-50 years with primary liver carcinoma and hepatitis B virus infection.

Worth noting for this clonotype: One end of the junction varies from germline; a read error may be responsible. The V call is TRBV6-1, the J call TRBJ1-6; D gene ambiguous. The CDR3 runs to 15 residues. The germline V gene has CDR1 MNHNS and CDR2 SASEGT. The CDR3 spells CASTEAIATSSPFHF. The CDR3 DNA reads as TGTGCCAGCACCGAAGCGATCGCGACTAGTTCACCCTTCCACTTT.

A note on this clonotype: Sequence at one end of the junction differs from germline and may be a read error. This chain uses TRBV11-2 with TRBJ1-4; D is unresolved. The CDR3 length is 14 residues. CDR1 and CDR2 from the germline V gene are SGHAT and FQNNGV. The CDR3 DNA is TGTTCCAGCAGCTTAGTGGTTGGGTACGAAAAACTGTTTTTC. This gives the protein CSSSLVVGYEKLFF. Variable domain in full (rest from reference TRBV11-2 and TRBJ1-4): EAGVAQSPRYKIIEKRQSVAFWCNPISGHATLYWYQQILGQGPKLLIQFQNNGVVDDSQLPKDRFSAERLKGVDSTLKIQPAKLEDSAVYLCSSSLVVGYEKLFFGSGTQLSVL.

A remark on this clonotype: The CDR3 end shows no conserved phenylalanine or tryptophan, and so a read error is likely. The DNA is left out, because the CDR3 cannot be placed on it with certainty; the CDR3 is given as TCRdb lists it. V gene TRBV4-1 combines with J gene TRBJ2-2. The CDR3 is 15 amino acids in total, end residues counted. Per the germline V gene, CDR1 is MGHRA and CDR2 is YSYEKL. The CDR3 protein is CASSQDQGSTGELII.

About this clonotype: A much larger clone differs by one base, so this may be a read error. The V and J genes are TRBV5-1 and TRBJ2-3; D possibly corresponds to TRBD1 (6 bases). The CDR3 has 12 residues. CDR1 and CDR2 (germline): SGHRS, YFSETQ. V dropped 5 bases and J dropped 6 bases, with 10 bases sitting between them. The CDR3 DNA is TGCGCCAGCAGAGGACAGTTTGATACGCAGTATTTT. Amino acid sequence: CASRGQFDTQYF.

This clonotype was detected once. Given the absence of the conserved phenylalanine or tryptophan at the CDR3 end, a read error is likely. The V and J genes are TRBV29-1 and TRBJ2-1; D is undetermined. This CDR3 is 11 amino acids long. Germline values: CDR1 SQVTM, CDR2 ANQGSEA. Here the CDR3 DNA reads TGTAGCCCCCGGCTAGACAATGAGCAGTTCTTA. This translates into CSPRLDNEQFL.

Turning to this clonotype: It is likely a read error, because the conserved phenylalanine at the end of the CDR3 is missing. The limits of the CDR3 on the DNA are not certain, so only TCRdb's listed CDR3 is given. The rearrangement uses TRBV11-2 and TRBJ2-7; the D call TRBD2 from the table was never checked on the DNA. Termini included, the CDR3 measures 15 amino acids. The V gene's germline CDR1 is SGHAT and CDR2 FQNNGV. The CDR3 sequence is CASSQYSGGGYEEYL.

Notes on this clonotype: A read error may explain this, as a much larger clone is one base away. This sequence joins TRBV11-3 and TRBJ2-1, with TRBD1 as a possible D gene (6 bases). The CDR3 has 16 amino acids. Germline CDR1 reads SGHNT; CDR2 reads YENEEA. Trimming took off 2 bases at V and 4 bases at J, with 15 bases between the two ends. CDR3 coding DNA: TGTGCCAGCAGCTTAAGGGGGTCCCCTAGGTACAATGAGCAGTTCTTC. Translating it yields CASSLRGSPRYNEQFF.